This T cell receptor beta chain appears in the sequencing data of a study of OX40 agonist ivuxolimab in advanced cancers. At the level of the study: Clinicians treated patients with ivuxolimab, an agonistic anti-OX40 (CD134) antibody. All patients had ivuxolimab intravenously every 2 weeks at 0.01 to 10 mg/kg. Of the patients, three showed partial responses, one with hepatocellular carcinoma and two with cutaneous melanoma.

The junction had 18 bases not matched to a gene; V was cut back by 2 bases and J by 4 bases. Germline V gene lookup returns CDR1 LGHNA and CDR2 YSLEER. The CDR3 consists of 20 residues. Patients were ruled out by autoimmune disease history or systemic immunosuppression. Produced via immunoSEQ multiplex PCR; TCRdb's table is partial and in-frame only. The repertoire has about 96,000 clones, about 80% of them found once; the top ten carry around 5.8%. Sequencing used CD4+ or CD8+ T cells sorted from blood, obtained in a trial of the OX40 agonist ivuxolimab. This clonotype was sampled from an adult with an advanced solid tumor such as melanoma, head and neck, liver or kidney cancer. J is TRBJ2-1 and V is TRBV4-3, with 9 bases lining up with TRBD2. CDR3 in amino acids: CASSQLPARSVSGGYNEQFF. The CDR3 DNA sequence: TGCGCCAGCAGCCAATTGCCGGCTCGGTCCGTCAGCGGGGGGTACAATGAGCAGTTCTTC.